Listed below are T cell receptor beta chains from one sample, sequenced in a study of CD8+CD57+ T cells in acquired aplastic anemia. TCRdb reanalysed the reads using MiXCR and keeps one entry per CDR3 protein. The sample shows hundreds of thousands of distinct CDR3 sequences, 60% to 80% of them seen only once. The sample was sorted CD4+, CD8+, or CD8+CD57+ T cells (not recorded which) from PBMCs. The receptors shown here come from a human donor in good health, serving as a control. Both conserved end residues are part of each CDR3. The D gene is left open where the match is weak. Clone size is shown for a subset of rows, as once, few, many or a class of expanded clone.

d_call j_call clone_size v_call cdr3_length cdr3_nt cdr3_aa
TRBD2 TRBJ2-1 NA TRBV29-1 13 TGCAGCTTAGGACTAGCGGGGGGCAATGAGCAGTTCTTC CSLGLAGGNEQFF
NA TRBJ1-6 few TRBV11-1 14 TGTGCCAGCAGCAGCCAGGGCACAAAACCCCCCCTCCACTTT CASSSQGTKPPLHF
NA TRBJ2-7 many TRBV30 13 TGTGCCTGGAGTGTATCTAAAACCTACGAGCAGTACTTC CAWSVSKTYEQYF
NA TRBJ2-6 NA TRBV7-2 14 TGTGCCAGCAGCTTAGTGAGGGGCGCCAACGTCCTGACTTTC CASSLVRGANVLTF
TRBD1 TRBJ2-3 NA TRBV2 15 TGTGCCAGCAGCCGGGACAGGGGGCGGACAGATACGCAGTATTTT CASSRDRGRTDTQYF
NA TRBJ1-5 many TRBV6-5 14 TGTGCCAGCAGTTACGAGGGGAATTATCAGCCCCAGCATTTT CASSYEGNYQPQHF
TRBD1 TRBJ1-5 few TRBV6-5 18 TGTGCCAGCAGCTTTAGGGGCACCGGACAGGTGAGCAATCAGCCCCAGCATTTT CASSFRGTGQVSNQPQHF
TRBD1 TRBJ2-1 few TRBV19 13 TGTGCCAGCACCGGACAGGGATACAATGAGCAGTTCTTC CASTGQGYNEQFF
NA TRBJ1-3 NA TRBV7-8 17 TGTGCCAGCAGCAAGTCCCCCCCCCGTGCCTCTGGAAACACCATATATTTT CASSKSPPRASGNTIYF
NA TRBJ1-5 many TRBV12-3/TRBV12-4 15 TGTGCCAGCAGTTTCGGGGGCGGAGGTAGACAGCCCCAGCATTTT CASSFGGGGRQPQHF
NA TRBJ2-7 NA TRBV10-3 15 TGTGCCATCAGTGAGACGGACTTAGGAGGGTACGAGCAGTACTTC CAISETDLGGYEQYF
NA TRBJ1-1 NA TRBV2 13 TGTGCCAGCAGTGAGATAGGGTACACTGAAGCTTTCTTT CASSEIGYTEAFF
TRBD1 TRBJ1-6 NA TRBV5-1 15 TGCGCCAGCAGCCCGGACAGGGGACAGGGTTCACCCCTCCACTTT CASSPDRGQGSPLHF
TRBD1 TRBJ1-6 NA TRBV20-1 16 TGCAGTGCTAGAACTGTCGGGACAGGGGGGAATTCACCCCTCCACTTT CSARTVGTGGNSPLHF
TRBD2 TRBJ2-5 NA TRBV20-1 14 TGCAGTGCCCGACTAGCGGGGGGGCTGGAGACCCAGTACTTC CSARLAGGLETQYF
TRBD1 TRBJ1-1 NA TRBV7-8 16 TGTGCCAGCAGCTATCGGGACAGCCCCATGAACACTGAAGCTTTCTTT CASSYRDSPMNTEAFF
TRBD1 TRBJ1-1 many TRBV13 19 TGTGCCAGCAGCCCTCAGAGGGCAGGGGGGACCAACCCGAACACTGAAGCTTTCTTT CASSPQRAGGTNPNTEAFF
NA TRBJ1-6 NA TRBV2 19 NA CATGTGRSEEQYFGPGLHF
NA TRBJ1-2 NA TRBV10-3 14 TGTGCCATCAGTGAGTCCGACAGTAACTACGGCTACACCTTC CAISESDSNYGYTF
TRBD1 TRBJ1-1 NA TRBV6-5 16 TGTGCCAGCAGTTCCCGACAGGGTGGGGGGTGGACTATGGCTTTCTTT CASSSRQGGGWTMAFF
NA TRBJ1-1 NA TRBV7-2 18 TGCGCCAGCAGCCAGGACCGGGACGGTTTATTCCAAAACACTGAAGCTTTCTTT CASSQDRDGLFQNTEAFF
NA TRBJ2-1 NA TRBV11-2 15 TGTGCCAGCAGCCTCCGGGCTAGCGTCTACAATGAGCAGTCCTTC CASSLRASVYNEQSF
NA TRBJ2-5 many TRBV7-2 14 TGTGCCAGCCAGGCGACAGCAATGCAAGAGACCCAGTACTTC CASQATAMQETQYF
NA TRBJ1-5 NA TRBV7-8 14 TGTGCCAGCAGCCTAATGGGAGCAGGTCAGCCCCAGCATTTT CASSLMGAGQPQHF
TRBD1 TRBJ1-2 NA TRBV24-1 15 TGTGCCACCAGTGATTCAGGGGGCCGAGGGTATGGCTACACCTTC CATSDSGGRGYGYTF
NA TRBJ1-1 NA TRBV5-4 13 TGTGCCAGCAGCTTGGACATCCACACTGAAGCTTTCTTT CASSLDIHTEAFF
TRBD1 TRBJ1-6 many TRBV9 15 TGTGCCAGCAGCGGACAGGGGGCTTCGAATTCACCCCTCCACTTT CASSGQGASNSPLHF
TRBD1 TRBJ2-7 once TRBV15 13 TGCGCCAGCAGCGCCCAGACAGGGGACGAGCAGTACTTC CASSAQTGDEQYF